Following are 29 T cell receptor beta chains from one sample sequenced in a study of T cell changes during pregnancy in multiple sclerosis. Sequenced by immunoSEQ multiplex PCR; TCRdb stores in-frame clones only, minus some. The sample includes around 100,000 clones, 92% of them seen just once. The starting material was peripheral blood, obtained in the third trimester of pregnancy. The receptors derive from a female donor with multiple sclerosis, enrolled in a pregnancy study.

The chain has TRBV5-4 and TRBJ1-4; no definite D call. V lost 4 bases to trimming and J lost 0 bases, with 10 bases between them. CDR1 is SGHNT and CDR2 is YYREEE in the germline V gene (reference sequence). The length of the CDR3 is 15 residues. CDR3 in DNA: TGTGCCAGCAGCCAAGACTCTGCAACTAATGAAAAACTGTTTTTT. This codes for CASSQDSATNEKLFF.

The chain employs TRBV6-1 and TRBJ2-3; 9 bases line up with TRBD2. Trimming removed 1 base from V and 3 bases from J; junction bases left unmatched: 14. CDR3 size: 19 residues. From germline, CDR1 is MNHNS and CDR2 SASEGT. CDR3 region: CASSEVRRLAVIGTDTQYF. CDR3 bases: TGTGCCAGCAGTGAAGTTAGGAGACTAGCGGTAATTGGAACAGATACGCAGTATTTT.

The CDR3 sequence is CASKDRVPTGELFF. CDR3 nucleotides: TGCGCCAGCAAGGACAGGGTGCCCACCGGGGAGCTGTTTTTT. The chain combines TRBV4-1 with TRBJ2-2; TRBD1 aligns across 8 bases. CDR3 length equals 14 residues. Trimming cost V 7 bases and J 4 bases; bases outside gene matches: 5. Germline assignment: CDR1 MGHRA and CDR2 YSYEKL.

The chain is built from TRBV28 and TRBJ1-3; D call uncertain. The CDR3 runs 10 residues. Trimming pared 8 bases from V and 5 bases from J, leaving 4 bases between. Germline CDR1 is MDHEN and CDR2 is SYDVKM. CDR3 sequence (DNA): TGTGCCAGCGGCCGAAACACCATATATTTT. Residues: CASGRNTIYF. The full variable domain, with the rest looked up from reference TRBV28 and TRBJ1-3, is DVKVTQSSRYLVKRTGEKVFLECVQDMDHENMFWYRQDPGLGLRLIYFSYDVKMKEKGDIPEGYSVSREKKERFSLILESASTNQTSMYLCASGRNTIYFGEGSWLTVV.

V usage is TRBV6-1 and J usage is TRBJ1-5; 7 bases line up with TRBD1. Germline CDR1 is MNHNS and CDR2 is SASEGT. The CDR3 is 14 amino acids. With V trimmed by 6 bases and J by 2 bases, 4 bases remained unmatched. The CDR3 loop reads CASSPDRGNQPQHF. In DNA form, the CDR3 reads TGTGCCAGCAGCCCTGACAGGGGCAATCAGCCCCAGCATTTT.

In DNA, the CDR3 is TGTGCCAGCAGCCCGACACTAGCGGGAGGGCCGGATACGCAGTATTTT. Protein sequence: CASSPTLAGGPDTQYF. V gene TRBV9 combines with J gene TRBJ2-3; 13 bases agree with TRBD2. Germline CDR1 SGDLS, CDR2 YYNGEE. The V gene end was trimmed by 4 bases and the J gene end by 6 bases; junction bases not matched to a gene: 8. This CDR3 contains 16 residues.

The chain has TRBV30 and TRBJ1-5; D perhaps matches TRBD1 (6 bases). CDR1 GTSNPN and CDR2 SVGIG come from the germline V gene (reference sequence). V dropped 0 bases and J dropped 5 bases, with 11 bases sitting between them. The CDR3 consists of 14 residues. CDR3 sequence (DNA): TGTGCCTGGAGTGTTGCGGGGGGCGATCAGCCCCAGCATTTT. It encodes CAWSVAGGDQPQHF.

The V gene is TRBV19, the J gene TRBJ2-1, with 8 bases that match TRBD2. Trimming took 6 bases from V and 3 from J; bases not matched to a gene: 7. There are 15 residues in the CDR3. Germline-derived CDR1 and CDR2 are LNHDA and SQIVND (reference sequence). Here the CDR3 reads CASRISGDNYNEQFF. CDR3 DNA: TGTGCCAGTAGAATTAGCGGGGACAACTACAATGAGCAGTTCTTC.

This chain joins TRBV28 and TRBJ1-1; a weak D match, TRBD1 (5 bases). This CDR3 comprises 15 residues. V was clipped by 4 bases and J by 6 bases, with 18 bases between them. Germline CDR1 MDHEN, CDR2 SYDVKM. CDR3 loop: CASSSSGGGWAEAFF. The CDR3, as DNA: TGTGCCAGCAGTTCCTCCGGGGGGGGGTGGGCTGAAGCTTTCTTT.

The chain combines TRBV28 with TRBJ2-1; perhaps TRBD1 as D (6 bases). This CDR3 is built from 17 residues. V shed 1 base and J shed 0 bases, with 13 bases lying between them. CDR1 is MDHEN and CDR2 is SYDVKM in the germline V gene. The CDR3 sequence: CASSLFQGPSSYNEQFF. CDR3 bases: TGTGCCAGCAGTTTATTTCAGGGGCCGAGCTCCTACAATGAGCAGTTCTTC.

The chain couples TRBV7-9 to TRBJ2-1; 9 nucleotides align to TRBD2. The CDR3 length is 14 residues. The germline V gene encodes CDR1 SEHNR and CDR2 FQNEAQ (reference sequence). V lost 5 bases, J lost 4 bases, and 3 bases stayed unmatched. The CDR3 DNA sequence: TGTGCCAGCAGCGGGACTAGCAGATACAATGAGCAGTTCTTC. Translating gives CASSGTSRYNEQFF.

As for this clone: This CDR3 is also generated by other DNA sequences in the sample. V and J are TRBV6-5 and TRBJ1-1, with unresolved D. The CDR3 totals 14 residues. Trimming took off 0 bases at V and 1 base at J, with 6 bases between the two ends. Germline V gene sequence: CDR1 MNHEY, CDR2 SVGAGI. The CDR3 DNA follows: TGTGCCAGCAGTTACTCCGGCGGGAACACTGAAGCTTTCTTT. Its protein is CASSYSGGNTEAFF.

This chain connects TRBV6-5 to TRBJ1-4; 8 bases match TRBD1. In germline, CDR1 is MNHEY, CDR2 SVGAGI. Losses at the gene ends were 5 bases for V and 7 bases for J; bases not matched to a gene: 9. CDR3 size: 15 residues. This chain's CDR3 is CASSPSTGAVEKLFF. The CDR3 DNA reads TGTGCCAGCAGTCCATCGACAGGGGCGGTTGAAAAACTGTTTTTT.

CDR3 bases: TGTGCCTGGGGACAGGGGGGCACCGGGGAGCTGTTTTTT. This sequence encodes CAWGQGGTGELFF. The chain joins TRBV30 to TRBJ2-2; 10 bases agree with TRBD1. Per germline, CDR1 GTSNPN and CDR2 SVGIG (reference sequence). Germline trimming cut 5 bases from V and 4 bases from J; bases unmatched to any gene: 1. This CDR3 is built from 13 residues.

The genes are TRBV18 and TRBJ1-1; 7 nucleotides align to TRBD1. The ends lost 6 bases at V and 1 base at J; junction bases unmatched: 8. This CDR3 spans 15 amino acids. Per germline, CDR1 KGHSH and CDR2 LQKENI. The CDR3 DNA reads TGTGCCAGCTCTACTCGGGACAGCCAGAACACTGAAGCTTTCTTT. Protein product: CASSTRDSQNTEAFF.

The chain employs TRBV7-8 and TRBJ2-1, with 10 bases fitting TRBD2. Germline CDR1 SGHVS, CDR2 FQNEAQ. There are 14 residues in the CDR3. With V trimmed by 5 bases and J by 8 bases, 6 bases remained unmatched. In nucleotides, the CDR3 is TGTGCCAGCAGCCCTAGCGGGAGTGGCTATGAGCAGTTCTTC. Its translation is CASSPSGSGYEQFF.

The rearrangement uses TRBV9 and TRBJ2-2; 9 bases fit TRBD1. The CDR3 is 17 amino acids. Germline V gives CDR1 SGDLS, CDR2 YYNGEE. V shed 1 base and J 7 bases; nucleotides not matched to a gene: 11. CDR3 region: CASSVFAGTGRVGELFF. DNA of the CDR3: TGTGCCAGCAGCGTATTCGCAGGGACAGGGAGGGTCGGGGAGCTGTTTTTT.

This sequence joins TRBV27 and TRBJ2-7, with 8 bases fitting TRBD2. Losses at the gene ends were 7 bases for V and 5 bases for J; bases not matched to a gene: 10. This CDR3 comprises 14 residues. Per the germline V gene, CDR1 is MNHEY and CDR2 is SMNVEV (reference sequence). The DNA for the CDR3 is TGTGCCAGCACGCAGCGGGGGTCGGAGAACGAGCAGTACTTC. It is translated as CASTQRGSENEQYF.

The chain joins TRBV7-9 to TRBJ2-7, with D possibly TRBD1 on 5 matching bases. V lost 6 bases, J lost 3 bases, and 12 bases lay in between. The CDR3 extends over 13 amino acids. Germline lookup yields CDR1 SEHNR and CDR2 FQNEAQ (reference sequence). The CDR3 nucleotides read TGTGCCAGCAGTCCGAGACAGTTCTACGAGCAGTACTTC. Its protein product is CASSPRQFYEQYF.

The rearrangement joins TRBV6-1 to TRBJ2-7; 8 nucleotides line up with TRBD1. Germline V CDR1 and CDR2: MNHNS, SASEGT. The CDR3 has 15 residues. Trimming cost V 3 bases and J 3 bases; bases outside gene matches: 7. The CDR3 bases are TGTGCCAGCAGTGACAGGGACAGGACCAACTACGAGCAGTACTTC. It translates to CASSDRDRTNYEQYF.

This clone is a singleton in its sample. J is TRBJ2-7 and V is TRBV12-5; the match to TRBD1 covers 7 bases. V shed 7 bases and J 0 bases; nucleotides not matched to a gene: 9. CDR1 is LGHNT, CDR2 FRNRAP, per germline. The CDR3 covers 15 residues. CDR3 residues: CASAQGDPSSYEQYF. CDR3 DNA sequence: TGTGCTAGTGCCCAGGGGGACCCCAGCTCCTACGAGCAGTACTTC.

The chain carries TRBV6-1 and TRBJ1-2, with 10 bases matching TRBD1. V lost 1 base to trimming and J lost 5 bases; unmatched junction nucleotides: 4. This CDR3 comprises 15 residues. Germline V CDR1 and CDR2: MNHNS, SASEGT. DNA for the CDR3: TGTGCCAGCAGTGAAGAAGGACAGGGGGTTTATGGCTACACCTTC. It encodes CASSEEGQGVYGYTF.

This clone was seen only a few times. For the CDR3, the DNA is TGTGCCAGCAGCCCACTTGCCGGGGAATCACCCCTCCACTTT. Residues: CASSPLAGESPLHF. V usage is TRBV7-9 and J usage is TRBJ1-6; D unclear. Trimming cost V 5 bases and J 10 bases, with 15 bases left between them. The CDR3 is 14 amino acids. From germline, CDR1 is SEHNR and CDR2 FQNEAQ (reference sequence).

As for this clone: The sample carries other DNA sequences with the same CDR3. The chain combines TRBV6-5 with TRBJ1-5; D remains ambiguous. Trimming removed 2 bases from V and 8 bases from J, with 13 bases in between. The germline V gene encodes CDR1 MNHEY and CDR2 SVGAGI. The CDR3 is made up of 14 amino acids. CDR3 in amino acids: CASSYGRGIEPQHF. The CDR3 DNA is TGTGCCAGCAGTTACGGCCGGGGAATTGAGCCCCAGCATTTT.

The rearrangement joins TRBV7-3 to TRBJ1-5, with TRBD1 identical over 8 bases. From germline, CDR1 is SGHTA and CDR2 FQGTGA. V dropped 5 bases and J dropped 6; count of bases not matched to a gene: 3. The CDR3 totals 13 residues. CDR3 coding DNA: TGTGCCAGCAGCCGAGACAGGGGTCAGCCCCAGCATTTT. This encodes CASSRDRGQPQHF.

The rearrangement uses TRBV2 and TRBJ1-3; D is possibly TRBD1 (6 bases). CDR3 length: 14 residues. Germline CDR1 is SNHLY and CDR2 is FYNNEI. With 5 bases removed from V and 0 bases from J, the gap between germline ends came to 8 bases. The CDR3 is CASSRDNSGNTIYF. The CDR3 region has the DNA TGTGCCAGCAGTCGGGACAACTCTGGAAACACCATATATTTT.

CDR3 loop: CASSDGRLAGYNEQFF. CDR3 DNA sequence: TGTGCCAGCAGTGATGGTCGACTAGCGGGCTACAATGAGCAGTTCTTC. The J gene is TRBJ2-1, the V gene TRBV2, with 10 bases matching TRBD2. Germline CDR1 SNHLY, CDR2 FYNNEI. V was pared by 3 bases and J by 3 bases, with 5 bases of the junction left unmatched. The CDR3 runs to 16 residues.

This chain uses TRBV5-1 with TRBJ2-1, with 12 bases that match TRBD2. Germline lookup yields CDR1 SGHRS and CDR2 YFSETQ. The CDR3 consists of 16 residues. V dropped 4 bases and J dropped 4; count of bases not matched to a gene: 6. The chain's CDR3 is CASSTSLAGGYNEQFF. CDR3 in DNA: TGCGCCAGCAGCACGAGTCTAGCGGGGGGGTACAATGAGCAGTTCTTC. Full variable domain (rest looked up from reference TRBV5-1 and TRBJ2-1): KAGVTQTPRYLIKTRGQQVTLSCSPISGHRSVSWYQQTPGQGLQFLFEYFSETQRNKGNFPGRFSGRQFSNSRSEMNVSTLELGDSALYLCASSTSLAGGYNEQFFGPGTRLTVL.

The chain has TRBV5-6 and TRBJ1-1; no clear D gene. Germline V gene data show CDR1 as SGHDT and CDR2 as YYEEEE. Trimming shortened V by 2 bases and J by 4 bases, and 12 bases separated the two germline ends. The CDR3 length is 14 residues. The CDR3 protein is CASSFSEVSTEAFF. DNA for the CDR3: TGTGCCAGCAGCTTTTCCGAGGTGAGCACTGAAGCTTTCTTT.